This TCR beta chain emerged from a study of blood T cell repertoires in COVID-19. Study-wide context: T cells, B-cell-depleted T cells, or PBMCs supplied cDNA or gDNA.

V lost 3 bases, J lost 4 bases, and 12 bases lay in between. Germline V gene lookup returns CDR1 KGHSH and CDR2 LQKENI. The CDR3 consists of 15 residues. Original methodology: It was from reference gene primer amplification that nucleated cell counts were estimated. Profiled with immunoSEQ multiplex PCR; TCRdb holds only in-frame clones, not every one. That table supplies the V and J calls and clone size; D and trimming were determined from the DNA. The sample has roughly 230,000 clones, approximately 80% seen once. Recovery among Cohort 3 donors was established by two negative PCRs, clearance, or symptom resolution.

Sequenced material: PBMCs or T cells enriched from blood (not recorded which). The genes are TRBV18 and TRBJ1-4; D might be TRBD1 (5 bases). The TCR originated in a woman aged 60-75 years who had recovered from COVID-19. The CDR3: CASSPQGQSNEKLFF. The CDR3 DNA follows: TGTGCCAGCTCACCTCAGGGCCAGAGTAATGAAAAACTGTTTTTT.